The 11 T cell receptor beta chains in this list originate from one sample, sequenced in a study of OX40 agonist ivuxolimab in advanced cancers. The table came from immunoSEQ multiplex PCR; TCRdb's copy has only in-frame clones and leaves some out. The sample lists more than 75,000 clones, 70% to 90% occurring once. The sequenced sample was CD4+ or CD8+ T cells sorted from blood, obtained in a trial of the OX40 agonist ivuxolimab. These receptors all come from an adult with an advanced solid tumor such as melanoma, head and neck, liver or kidney cancer.

The chain uses TRBV7-2 and TRBJ1-2; no definite D call. V lost 1 base and J lost 2, with 8 bases in between. Germline V gene data show CDR1 as SGHTA and CDR2 as FQGNSA. CDR3 length: 14 residues. CDR3: CASSLGTRNYGYTF. The CDR3 DNA reads TGTGCCAGCAGCTTAGGCACCAGAAACTATGGCTACACCTTC.

As to this clone: One junction end does not reproduce the germline sequence, and a read error may be involved. The chain recombines TRBV18 with TRBJ2-7; 7 nucleotides line up with TRBD2. This CDR3 is built from 16 residues. The germline V gene has CDR1 KGHSH and CDR2 LQKENI. CDR3 loop: CASSPQRLAGSYEQYF. CDR3 sequence (DNA): TGTGCCAGCTCCCCACAGAGACTAGCTGGATCCTACGAGCAGTACTTC.

The gene calls are TRBV9 and TRBJ1-6; the match to TRBD1 covers 9 bases. Germline CDR1 and CDR2: SGDLS and YYNGEE. The CDR3 runs to 15 residues. Trimming removed 5 bases from V and 5 bases from J; junction bases left unmatched: 5. Here the CDR3 DNA reads TGTGCCAGCAGAATGGGACAGGGTGATAATTCACCCCTCCACTTT. Translating it yields CASRMGQGDNSPLHF.

This chain joins TRBV12-5 and TRBJ1-2; no clear D gene. V was trimmed by 3 bases and J by 8 bases, leaving 10 bases between them. The CDR3 has 12 amino acids. Germline V CDR1 and CDR2: LGHNT, FRNRAP. CDR3 sequence reads: CASGFVWVGYTF. As DNA, the CDR3 is TGTGCTAGTGGTTTTGTGTGGGTCGGCTACACCTTC.

The CDR3 loop is CASSHLHLAIGHNEQFF. The CDR3 bases are TGTGCCAGCAGCCACCTCCATCTAGCAATAGGCCACAATGAGCAGTTCTTC. This rearrangement joins TRBV4-2 to TRBJ2-1, with D tentatively TRBD2 (5 bases). Germline V gene sequence: CDR1 LGHNA, CDR2 YNFKEQ. The V and J ends lost 3 bases and 5 bases respectively, with 20 bases between them. This CDR3 has 17 residues.

V usage is TRBV7-2 and J usage is TRBJ2-1, with D possibly being TRBD2 (6 bases). Germline V CDR1 and CDR2: SGHTA, FQGNSA. This CDR3 is built from 16 residues. Trimming removed 0 bases from V and 7 bases from J, with 16 bases in between. The CDR3 nucleotides read TGTGCCAGCAGCTTAGCGGAGCGGGTATCTAGGAATGAGCAGTTCTTC. It is translated as CASSLAERVSRNEQFF.

The genes are TRBV5-6 and TRBJ2-1; 11 bases are shared with TRBD1. CDR3 length: 18 residues. The germline V gene has CDR1 SGHDT and CDR2 YYEEEE. V was pared by 0 bases and J by 0 bases, with 5 bases of the junction left unmatched. The CDR3 loop is CASSLVLGTGGSYNEQFF. DNA of the CDR3: TGTGCCAGCAGCTTGGTCCTTGGGACAGGGGGCTCCTACAATGAGCAGTTCTTC. Combining the CDR3 with reference TRBV5-6 and TRBJ2-1 gives the whole variable domain DAGVTQSPTHLIKTRGQQVTLRCSPKSGHDTVSWYQQALGQGPQFIFQYYEEEERQRGNFPDRFSGHQFPNYSSELNVNALLLGDSALYLCASSLVLGTGGSYNEQFFGPGTRLTVL.

This clone showed up just a few times. The CDR3 nucleotides are TGCGCCAGCAGCTTGGGTGGGTTCCAGTGGGAGACCCAGTACTTC. Protein sequence: CASSLGGFQWETQYF. The chain couples TRBV5-1 to TRBJ2-5; D gene ambiguous. Germline assignment: CDR1 SGHRS and CDR2 YFSETQ. There are 15 residues in the CDR3. Trimming left V 0 bases short and J 5 bases short, with 14 bases between.

The chain joins TRBV5-4 to TRBJ1-5; 8 nucleotides match TRBD1. Germline lookup yields CDR1 SGHNT and CDR2 YYREEE (reference sequence). The CDR3 covers 15 residues. The J segment lost 4 bases and the V segment lost 4 bases, leaving 7 bases of the junction unmatched. CDR3 protein: CASSPGQGRNQPQHF. CDR3 DNA sequence: TGTGCCAGCAGCCCAGGACAGGGACGGAATCAGCCCCAGCATTTT.

The CDR3 DNA follows: TGTGCCAGCAGCCACGGGACAGGAGGGTGGTACGAGCAGTACTTC. Translation gives CASSHGTGGWYEQYF. This chain uses TRBV7-9 with TRBJ2-7; 8 bases map to TRBD1. With 5 bases clipped from V and 4 bases from J, the junction kept 10 bases outside the gene matches. Germline V lookup: CDR1 SEHNR, CDR2 FQNEAQ (reference sequence). The CDR3 contains 15 residues. Supplemented by reference TRBV7-9 and TRBJ2-7, the full variable domain reads DTGVSQNPRHKITKRGQNVTFRCDPISEHNRLYWYRQTLGQGPEFLTYFQNEAQLEKSRLLSDRFSAERPKGSFSTLEIQRTEQGDSAMYLCASSHGTGGWYEQYFGPGTRLTVT.

The chain is built from TRBV7-2 and TRBJ1-4; 9 bases match TRBD1. The CDR3 spans 14 residues. Germline CDR1 SGHTA, CDR2 FQGNSA. V lost 3 bases and J lost 8; bases outside the gene matches: 4. Written as DNA, the CDR3 is TGTGCCAGCAGCTTTTGGACAGGGGAGGAAAAACTGTTTTTT. It is translated as CASSFWTGEEKLFF. Supplemented by reference TRBV7-2 and TRBJ1-4, the full variable domain reads GAGVSQSPSNKVTEKGKDVELRCDPISGHTALYWYRQSLGQGLEFLIYFQGNSAPDKSGLPSDRFSAERTGGSVSTLTIQRTQQEDSAVYLCASSFWTGEEKLFFGSGTQLSVL.